This T cell receptor beta chain was obtained from a study of OX40 agonist ivuxolimab in advanced cancers. Whole-study findings and limits: Among expanded peripheral T cells, antigen specificity went undetermined.

Produced via immunoSEQ multiplex PCR; TCRdb's table is partial and in-frame only. This table holds 50,000 to 65,000 clones, over 75% found once. The V end lost 5 bases, the J end lost 0 bases, and 10 bases lay between the germline ends. CDR1 and CDR2 from the germline V gene are MNHNY and SVGAGI (reference sequence). The CDR3 contains 14 residues. As to this clone: Its matching antigen is unknown.

The receptor was isolated from an adult with an advanced solid tumor such as melanoma, head and neck, liver or kidney cancer. Sequenced material: CD4+ or CD8+ T cells sorted from blood, taken in a trial of the OX40 agonist ivuxolimab. The chain is built from TRBV6-6 and TRBJ1-1, with D perhaps TRBD1 (5 bases). CDR3 nucleotides: TGTGCCAGCAGTGGTCTGACAGTGAACACTGAAGCTTTCTTT. Amino acid sequence: CASSGLTVNTEAFF.